Below, 17 T cell receptor beta chains from the same sample are listed, as sequenced in a study of blood T cell repertoires in COVID-19. TCRdb keeps only in-frame clones here, not all; method: immunoSEQ multiplex PCR. This sample has roughly 250,000 clones, with 75% to 90% found just once. The sequenced sample consisted of PBMCs or T cells enriched from blood (not recorded which). All receptors come from a woman younger than 45 with acute COVID-19.

The chain is built from TRBV4-2 and TRBJ2-6, with a tentative D call TRBD1 (6 bases). Germline V gene lookup returns CDR1 LGHNA and CDR2 YNFKEQ. The CDR3 is 16 amino acids. V was trimmed by 3 bases and J by 0 bases, leaving 9 bases between them. The CDR3, as DNA: TGTGCCAGCAGCCAGATGACAGGCTCTGGGGCCAACGTCCTGACTTTC. Its protein product is CASSQMTGSGANVLTF.

J is TRBJ2-1 and V is TRBV7-9; 9 bases map to TRBD1. The V gene end was trimmed by 5 bases and the J gene end by 5 bases; junction bases not matched to a gene: 7. The CDR3 length is 15 residues. Germline V gene data show CDR1 as SEHNR and CDR2 as FQNEAQ (reference sequence). CDR3 sequence: CASSPGDRVHNEQFF. As DNA, the CDR3 is TGTGCCAGCAGCCCAGGGGACAGGGTGCACAATGAGCAGTTCTTC.

V and J are TRBV18 and TRBJ1-4, with D uncertain. V was shortened by 3 bases and J by 5 bases, with 10 bases between the two germline ends. The CDR3 is 14 amino acids. Germline V CDR1 and CDR2: KGHSH, LQKENI. DNA for the CDR3: TGTGCCAGCTCACCTAGACAAACGAATGAAAAACTGTTTTTT. Translating it yields CASSPRQTNEKLFF. The complete variable domain, with remaining parts taken from reference TRBV18 and TRBJ1-4, reads NAGVMQNPRHLVRRRGQEARLRCSPMKGHSHVYWYRQLPEEGLKFMVYLQKENIIDESGMPKERFSAEFPKEGPSILRIQQVVRGDSAAYFCASSPRQTNEKLFFGSGTQLSVL.

This sequence joins TRBV7-9 and TRBJ1-6; a weak D match, TRBD1 (5 bases). CDR3 length: 15 amino acids. CDR1 and CDR2 from the germline V gene are SEHNR and FQNEAQ (reference sequence). Deletions cut 4 bases from V and 7 bases from J, with 14 bases between. The CDR3 loop reads CASSSGGSGNSPLHF. Written as DNA, the CDR3 is TGTGCCAGCAGCTCCGGGGGGAGTGGGAATTCACCCCTCCACTTT.

V and J are TRBV7-9 and TRBJ2-7; 9 positions agree with TRBD1. The CDR3 is 14 residues long. Trimming at V came to 5 bases and at J to 3 bases, leaving 5 bases not matched to a gene. Germline V gene sequence: CDR1 SEHNR, CDR2 FQNEAQ (reference sequence). The CDR3 DNA follows: TGTGCCAGCAGCCGAACGGGACAGGGCTACGAGCAGTACTTC. Translating gives CASSRTGQGYEQYF.

The V and J genes are TRBV3-1 (or the pseudogene TRBV3-2) and TRBJ2-7; no firm D call. The CDR3 is 13 residues long. V dropped 5 bases and J dropped 1 base, with 9 bases sitting between them. CDR1 and CDR2 (germline): LGHDT, YNNKEL (reference sequence). CDR3 loop: CASSGDPSYEQYF. The CDR3 bases are TGTGCCAGCAGCGGAGACCCATCCTACGAGCAGTACTTC.

The chain uses TRBV5-4 and TRBJ1-1; D gene ambiguous. Trimming stripped 3 bases from V and 4 bases from J, with 10 bases between. Germline V CDR1 and CDR2: SGHNT, YYREEE (reference sequence). The CDR3 extends over 13 amino acids. The CDR3 bases are TGTGCCAGCAGCTCCCCCGTATCCACTGAAGCTTTCTTT. Protein product: CASSSPVSTEAFF. Supplemented by reference TRBV5-4 and TRBJ1-1, the full variable domain reads ETGVTQSPTHLIKTRGQQVTLRCSSQSGHNTVSWYQQALGQGPQFIFQYYREEENGRGNFPPRFSGLQFPNYSSELNVNALELDDSALYLCASSSPVSTEAFFGQGTRLTVV.

The chain recombines TRBV7-2 with TRBJ2-1, with 15 positions matching TRBD2. The CDR3 is made up of 16 amino acids. CDR1 and CDR2 (germline): SGHTA, FQGNSA. Trimming removed 4 bases from V and 4 bases from J; junction bases left unmatched: 2. CDR3 protein: CASSSGTSGGYNEQFF. CDR3 DNA sequence: TGTGCCAGCAGCTCTGGGACTAGCGGGGGGTACAATGAGCAGTTCTTC.

This chain links TRBV5-1 with TRBJ2-7; 10 bases are a match to TRBD2. Germline V gives CDR1 SGHRS, CDR2 YFSETQ. The ends lost 4 bases at V and 2 bases at J; junction bases unmatched: 3. CDR3 length equals 14 residues. The CDR3 protein is CASSRTSGAYEQYF. The CDR3 bases are TGCGCCAGCAGCCGGACTAGCGGTGCCTACGAGCAGTACTTC.

The chain combines TRBV19 with TRBJ1-6; D is undetermined. Germline values: CDR1 LNHDA, CDR2 SQIVND (reference sequence). The CDR3 length is 16 residues. Trimming took 5 bases from V and 7 from J, leaving 18 bases between them. The CDR3 loop reads CASSGPWGSGNSPLHF. In DNA, the CDR3 is TGTGCCAGTAGTGGCCCATGGGGATCGGGGAATTCACCCCTCCACTTT.

This rearrangement joins TRBV6-5 to TRBJ1-1; possible D gene TRBD1, 5 bases. V gave up 6 bases and J gave up 1 base, with 12 bases separating them. This CDR3 is 14 amino acids long. CDR1 and CDR2 from the germline V gene are MNHEY and SVGAGI. The chain's CDR3 is CASRKWGGNTEAFF. In DNA, the CDR3 is TGTGCCAGCAGAAAATGGGGGGGGAACACTGAAGCTTTCTTT.

V usage is TRBV27 and J usage is TRBJ1-5, with TRBD1 matching 7 bases. CDR1 MNHEY and CDR2 SMNVEV come from the germline V gene (reference sequence). Trimming at V came to 6 bases and at J to 6 bases, leaving 8 bases not matched to a gene. This CDR3 has 14 residues. The CDR3 DNA sequence: TGTGCCAGCAGCGGGAGGGGGCGAGGTCAGCCCCAGCATTTT. This sequence encodes CASSGRGRGQPQHF.

This clone was counted once. As DNA, the CDR3 is TGTGCCAGCAAACAGGGGGAGAACACTGAAGCTTTCTTT. It is translated as CASKQGENTEAFF. This chain joins TRBV18 and TRBJ1-1, with 8 bases aligning to TRBD1. Germline loops: CDR1 KGHSH, CDR2 LQKENI. This CDR3 region has 13 residues. V trimming: 8 bases; J trimming: 1 base; junction bases outside the gene matches: 3. The whole variable domain, remainder taken from reference TRBV18 and TRBJ1-1, is NAGVMQNPRHLVRRRGQEARLRCSPMKGHSHVYWYRQLPEEGLKFMVYLQKENIIDESGMPKERFSAEFPKEGPSILRIQQVVRGDSAAYFCASKQGENTEAFFGQGTRLTVV.

This clone was detected only once. The rearrangement uses TRBV5-4 and TRBJ1-2, with TRBD1 matching 9 bases. After removal of 3 bases from V and 2 bases from J, the junction contained 5 bases not matched to a gene. CDR1 is SGHNT and CDR2 is YYREEE in the germline V gene (reference sequence). The CDR3 is 15 residues long. Here the CDR3 DNA reads TGTGCCAGCAGCTATACGACAGGGGGAAACTATGGCTACACCTTC. It codes for CASSYTTGGNYGYTF. Together with reference TRBV5-4 and TRBJ1-2, the CDR3 gives the full variable domain: ETGVTQSPTHLIKTRGQQVTLRCSSQSGHNTVSWYQQALGQGPQFIFQYYREEENGRGNFPPRFSGLQFPNYSSELNVNALELDDSALYLCASSYTTGGNYGYTFGSGTRLTVV.

The gene calls are TRBV19 and TRBJ2-1, with 8 bases matching TRBD2. Germline CDR1 is LNHDA and CDR2 is SQIVND (reference sequence). The CDR3 is made up of 14 amino acids. With 1 base clipped from V and 13 bases from J, the junction kept 9 bases outside the gene matches. The CDR3 DNA is TGTGCCAGTAGTATAGGGCTTACGGGAGGGAGACAGTTCTTC. Encoded protein: CASSIGLTGGRQFF.

J is TRBJ1-1 and V is TRBV27, with no clear D. The V end was cut by 5 bases, the J end by 5 bases, with 15 bases between. The CDR3 has 14 amino acids. Germline values: CDR1 MNHEY, CDR2 SMNVEV (reference sequence). The CDR3: CASSPGPGRTEAFF. The CDR3 bases are TGTGCCAGCAGTCCGGGTCCCGGAAGGACTGAAGCTTTCTTT.

This clone turned up a few times. The chain combines TRBV7-2 with TRBJ2-7; TRBD1 matches 7 bases. The CDR3 is made up of 16 amino acids. Trimming cost V 1 base and J 0 bases; bases outside gene matches: 6. The germline V gene has CDR1 SGHTA and CDR2 FQGNSA. The CDR3 bases are TGTGCCAGCAGCTTAGGGGGGACAGCTAACTCCTACGAGCAGTACTTC. It codes for CASSLGGTANSYEQYF.